These 32 T cell receptor beta chains came from one sample sequenced in a study of blood T cell repertoires in COVID-19 (dated by TCRdb to 2020 to 2021). The method was the immunoSEQ multiplex PCR assay. The table comes from immuneACCESS by way of TCRdb, which keeps in-frame sequences with V and J called. Part of the clones is missing from these tables; in studies checked, under half for an unresolved V gene and the rest for unknown reasons. The sample table holds 60,000 to 70,000 clones, of which about 90% were seen once. The ten biggest clones cover 4.4% of the sample. Material for sequencing was peripheral blood. The receptors here all came from a man in his fifties or sixties with active COVID-19.

The V call is TRBV27, the J call TRBJ2-5; 8 bases fit TRBD1. This CDR3 has 16 residues. V gave up 6 bases and J gave up 4 bases; unmatched junction bases: 13. Germline V CDR1 and CDR2: MNHEY, SMNVEV (reference sequence). The DNA of the CDR3 is TGTGCCAGCAGGACTATCAGGGGGCGACATCCAGAGACCCAGTACTTC. Protein sequence: CASRTIRGRHPETQYF.

The chain links TRBV11-2 to TRBJ1-2; D possibly corresponds to TRBD1 (5 bases). Between the trimmed V and J ends, which lost 7 bases and 8 bases, there was a span of 23 bases. The CDR3 sequence is 15 residues long. Per germline, CDR1 SGHAT and CDR2 FQNNGV. The CDR3 here is CASNPGQGLAGGYTF. CDR3 nucleotide sequence: TGTGCCAGCAACCCGGGGCAGGGTTTGGCGGGGGGCTACACCTTC.

The V call is TRBV18, the J call TRBJ1-5; maybe TRBD1 (5 bases). This CDR3 contains 15 residues. V was pared by 1 base and J by 0 bases, with 7 bases between. From germline, CDR1 is KGHSH and CDR2 LQKENI. The CDR3 coding sequence is TGTGCCAGCTCACCACAGGGGCATAGCAATCAGCCCCAGCATTTT. Protein sequence: CASSPQGHSNQPQHF. The complete variable domain, with remaining parts taken from reference TRBV18 and TRBJ1-5, reads NAGVMQNPRHLVRRRGQEARLRCSPMKGHSHVYWYRQLPEEGLKFMVYLQKENIIDESGMPKERFSAEFPKEGPSILRIQQVVRGDSAAYFCASSPQGHSNQPQHFGDGTRLSIL.

The V call is TRBV7-9, the J call TRBJ1-5, with 7 bases that match TRBD1. V lost 3 bases to trimming and J lost 2 bases; unmatched junction nucleotides: 1. CDR1 is SEHNR and CDR2 is FQNEAQ in the germline V gene (reference sequence). The CDR3 extends over 14 amino acids. The chain's CDR3 is CASSFTGGNQPQHF. The CDR3 DNA reads TGTGCCAGCAGCTTCACAGGGGGCAATCAGCCCCAGCATTTT.

The chain is built from TRBV2 and TRBJ2-1; 8 bases fit TRBD2. The CDR3 covers 14 residues. Germline V lookup: CDR1 SNHLY, CDR2 FYNNEI. V dropped 7 bases and J dropped 7; count of bases not matched to a gene: 9. The CDR3 here is CASNIAGPGNEQFF. Written as DNA, the CDR3 is TGTGCCAGCAATATAGCGGGGCCTGGGAATGAGCAGTTCTTC. Looking up the rest from reference TRBV2 and TRBJ2-1 gives the full variable domain: EPEVTQTPSHQVTQMGQEVILRCVPISNHLYFYWYRQILGQKVEFLVSFYNNEISEKSEIFDDQFSVERPDGSNFTLKIRSTKLEDSAMYFCASNIAGPGNEQFFGPGTRLTVL.

CDR3 nucleotide sequence: TGTGCCAGTAGTGAGCGGGGCCCGCGGAGCTATGGCTACACCTTC. Encoded protein: CASSERGPRSYGYTF. The chain uses TRBV19 and TRBJ1-2; a weak D match, TRBD1 (5 bases). Trimming cost V 5 bases and J 4 bases, with 17 bases left between them. CDR1 and CDR2 from the germline V gene are LNHDA and SQIVND (reference sequence). The CDR3 consists of 15 residues.

This chain joins TRBV28 and TRBJ1-2; maybe TRBD1 (5 bases). Germline V gene lookup returns CDR1 MDHEN and CDR2 SYDVKM. The CDR3 is made up of 12 amino acids. V was cut by 10 bases and J by 2 bases, with 11 bases left in between. The CDR3 protein is CATQGVNYGYTF. In DNA, the CDR3 is TGTGCCACCCAAGGGGTGAACTATGGCTACACCTTC.

V usage is TRBV12-5 and J usage is TRBJ2-5; D is possibly TRBD2 (5 bases). The V gene's germline CDR1 is LGHNT and CDR2 FRNRAP. The CDR3 runs 13 residues. V was clipped by 7 bases and J by 7 bases, with 16 bases between them. The CDR3 DNA reads as TGTGCTAGTGCTCGAGGGAACCAGCCGACCCAGTACTTC. Amino acid sequence: CASARGNQPTQYF.

The rearrangement joins TRBV9 to TRBJ2-3; D remains unclear. Trimming stripped 0 bases from V and 1 base from J, with 12 bases between. The germline V gene has CDR1 SGDLS and CDR2 YYNGEE. The CDR3 runs 16 residues. CDR3 loop: CASSVVPGPGTDTQYF. The CDR3 region has the DNA TGTGCCAGCAGCGTAGTTCCAGGCCCAGGCACAGATACGCAGTATTTT.

The V and J genes are TRBV11-2 and TRBJ1-2, with D unresolved. Germline CDR1 is SGHAT and CDR2 is FQNNGV. Trimming took 1 base from V and 6 from J, leaving 15 bases between them. CDR3 size: 15 residues. The CDR3 loop is CASSLVGHPSDGYTF. CDR3 nucleotides: TGTGCCAGCAGCTTAGTGGGCCACCCTAGCGATGGCTACACCTTC.

The chain uses TRBV12-3 or TRBV12-4 and TRBJ2-1, with D unclear. CDR3 length: 11 residues. Trimming took off 6 bases at V and 4 bases at J, with 4 bases between the two ends. The CDR3 loop is CASSRYNEQFF. CDR3 DNA sequence: TGTGCCAGCAGCCGGTACAATGAGCAGTTCTTC.

This clone was counted a single time. The chain joins TRBV28 to TRBJ2-3, with a tentative D call TRBD2 (5 bases). CDR3 size: 15 residues. Trimming cost V 5 bases and J 1 base, with 13 bases left between them. Germline V CDR1 and CDR2: MDHEN, SYDVKM. As DNA, the CDR3 is TGTGCCAGCAGTCCGGGTGGACTCGGCACAGATACGCAGTATTTT. Amino acids: CASSPGGLGTDTQYF.

The chain employs TRBV7-2 and TRBJ2-1; 7 nucleotides agree with TRBD1. This CDR3 spans 12 amino acids. From germline, CDR1 is SGHTA and CDR2 FQGNSA. V shed 3 bases and J 7 bases; nucleotides not matched to a gene: 0. CDR3 residues: CASSFRGNEQFF. CDR3 coding DNA: TGTGCCAGCAGCTTCAGGGGGAATGAGCAGTTCTTC.

The rearrangement links TRBV7-2 to TRBJ2-3, with D perhaps TRBD2 (5 bases). Deletions cut 1 base from V and 0 bases from J, with 8 bases between. The CDR3 runs 15 residues. Looked up from germline, CDR1 is SGHTA and CDR2 is FQGNSA. CDR3 amino acids: CASSLDWTSTDTQYF. CDR3 coding DNA: TGTGCCAGCAGCTTAGACTGGACTAGCACAGATACGCAGTATTTT.

This clone was detected only once. At one of its ends the junction is not consistent with the germline gene, which may arise from a read error. The chain recombines TRBV15 with TRBJ2-2; 7 nucleotides match TRBD1. CDR1 and CDR2 from the germline V gene are LNHNV and YYDKDF (reference sequence). The CDR3 is made up of 14 amino acids. In DNA form, the CDR3 reads TGTGCGACCAGAACAGGGGCGAACACCGGGGAGCTGTTTTTT. This sequence encodes CATRTGANTGELFF.

The CDR3 region is CATSTGQGLYQPQHF. DNA of the CDR3: TGTGCCACCAGCACCGGACAGGGTCTGTATCAGCCCCAGCATTTT. The chain employs TRBV15 and TRBJ1-5, with 8 nucleotides matching TRBD1. The CDR3 length is 15 residues. V was clipped by 4 bases and J by 5 bases; unmatched bases: 7. CDR1 and CDR2 from the germline V gene are LNHNV and YYDKDF (reference sequence).

The J gene is TRBJ2-7, the V gene TRBV27; no definite D call. Germline V CDR1 and CDR2: MNHEY, SMNVEV (reference sequence). This CDR3 spans 12 amino acids. Between the trimmed V and J ends, which lost 3 bases and 0 bases, there was a span of 3 bases. The CDR3 region is CASSFSSYEQYF. CDR3 coding DNA: TGTGCCAGCAGTTTCTCCTCCTACGAGCAGTACTTC.

The chain links TRBV7-2 to TRBJ2-3, with 10 positions matching TRBD2. The J segment lost 6 bases and the V segment lost 4 bases, leaving 10 bases of the junction unmatched. The CDR3 contains 16 residues. Per germline, CDR1 SGHTA and CDR2 FQGNSA. The CDR3 region is CASSSSSGSGRDTQYF. CDR3 DNA sequence: TGTGCCAGCAGCTCCTCTAGCGGGAGTGGGAGGGATACGCAGTATTTT.

This rearrangement joins TRBV29-1 to TRBJ2-1, with 11 bases identical to TRBD2. V dropped 8 bases and J dropped 4; count of bases not matched to a gene: 7. Germline V gene sequence: CDR1 SQVTM, CDR2 ANQGSEA. The length of the CDR3 is 14 residues. The CDR3 protein is CSPRLAGRYNEQFF. The DNA of the CDR3 is TGCAGCCCCCGACTAGCGGGACGGTACAATGAGCAGTTCTTC.

This clone came up a few times. The chain has TRBV4-2 and TRBJ2-1; tentative D call: TRBD2 (6 bases). V dropped 0 bases and J dropped 7 bases, with 16 bases sitting between them. Germline V gives CDR1 LGHNA, CDR2 YNFKEQ. This CDR3 is built from 16 residues. For the CDR3, the DNA is TGTGCCAGCAGCCAAGAAGCGGCTAGCGCGACGAATGAGCAGTTCTTC. It codes for CASSQEAASATNEQFF.

The chain combines TRBV20-1 with TRBJ2-1; the D gene is possibly TRBD1 (7 bases). In germline, CDR1 is DFQATT, CDR2 SNEGSKA (reference sequence). Between the trimmed V and J ends, which lost 3 bases and 2 bases, there was a span of 14 bases. This CDR3 has 15 amino acids. CDR3 sequence reads: CSASAEGAPYNEQFF. DNA of the CDR3: TGCAGTGCTAGTGCGGAGGGGGCCCCCTACAATGAGCAGTTCTTC.

V and J are TRBV5-1 and TRBJ2-1, with 7 bases lining up with TRBD1. V dropped 4 bases and J dropped 8; count of bases not matched to a gene: 12. CDR1 and CDR2 from the germline V gene are SGHRS and YFSETQ. The CDR3 totals 15 residues. CDR3 nucleotide sequence: TGCGCCAGCAGCCTGAGGGGGCGAGGGATCGATGAGCAGTTCTTC. This translates into CASSLRGRGIDEQFF.

This clone appeared once. In nucleotides, the CDR3 is TGTGCCAGCAGTTACATGGCTAGCGGTAGCTACGAGCAGTACTTC. Residues: CASSYMASGSYEQYF. This chain connects TRBV6-2 or TRBV6-3 to TRBJ2-7; 7 nucleotides line up with TRBD2. Unmatched junction bases numbered 7, after V lost 2 bases and J lost 3 bases. CDR3 size: 15 residues. From germline, CDR1 is MNHEY and CDR2 SVGEGT.

This chain uses TRBV7-2 with TRBJ2-7; 7 bases map to TRBD1. V lost 2 bases, J lost 2 bases, and 3 bases stayed unmatched. The CDR3 spans 14 residues. The germline V gene has CDR1 SGHTA and CDR2 FQGNSA. The CDR3 coding sequence is TGTGCCAGCAGCTTACGGGGACAGCCCTACGAGCAGTACTTC. This gives the protein CASSLRGQPYEQYF.

The chain couples TRBV6-5 to TRBJ2-3; 7 bases fit TRBD1. V lost 7 bases to trimming and J lost 2 bases; unmatched junction nucleotides: 9. The CDR3 is made up of 15 amino acids. Germline V lookup: CDR1 MNHEY, CDR2 SVGAGI. The CDR3 is CASNPTGFFTDTQYF. CDR3 in DNA: TGTGCCAGCAACCCGACAGGGTTTTTCACAGATACGCAGTATTTT.

The V and J genes are TRBV7-2 and TRBJ2-2; maybe TRBD2 (6 bases). The CDR3 has 15 amino acids. Trimming cost V 3 bases and J 4 bases, with 12 bases left between them. Germline V gene data show CDR1 as SGHTA and CDR2 as FQGNSA. CDR3 protein: CASSLRGLGTGELFF. The CDR3, as DNA: TGTGCCAGCAGCTTGCGGGGACTTGGCACCGGGGAGCTGTTTTTT.

The chain joins TRBV27 to TRBJ2-2, with 10 bases lining up with TRBD2. The J segment lost 4 bases and the V segment lost 1 base, leaving 3 bases of the junction unmatched. In germline, CDR1 is MNHEY, CDR2 SMNVEV (reference sequence). CDR3 length: 16 residues. The CDR3 bases are TGTGCCAGCAGTTTATTAGCGGGGGGAAGCACCGGGGAGCTGTTTTTT. This sequence encodes CASSLLAGGSTGELFF.

The rearrangement joins TRBV28 to TRBJ2-7; 10 bases agree with TRBD2. The CDR3 is 14 residues long. With V trimmed by 7 bases and J by 4 bases, 7 bases remained unmatched. Germline lookup yields CDR1 MDHEN and CDR2 SYDVKM. Written as DNA, the CDR3 is TGTGCCAGCACCCGAGCGGGAGGGCCTTACGAGCAGTACTTC. Amino acids: CASTRAGGPYEQYF. Full variable domain (missing parts from reference TRBV28 and TRBJ2-7): DVKVTQSSRYLVKRTGEKVFLECVQDMDHENMFWYRQDPGLGLRLIYFSYDVKMKEKGDIPEGYSVSREKKERFSLILESASTNQTSMYLCASTRAGGPYEQYFGPGTRLTVT.

CDR3 nucleotide sequence: TGCGCCAGCAGCCCGGGGACAGCTTCTTTCTTCTTT. This gives the protein CASSPGTASFFF. J is TRBJ1-1 and V is TRBV5-1; 7 positions match TRBD1. There are 12 residues in the CDR3. J gave up 14 bases and V 4 bases, and 11 bases lay outside the gene matches. Germline V gene data show CDR1 as SGHRS and CDR2 as YFSETQ.

This rearrangement joins TRBV6-1 to TRBJ1-6; no clear D. Germline V gives CDR1 MNHNS, CDR2 SASEGT. V dropped 1 base and J dropped 5 bases, with 3 bases sitting between them. The CDR3 spans 13 residues. CDR3 DNA: TGTGCCAGCAGTGAAGTTAATAATTCACCCCTCCACTTT. It specifies CASSEVNNSPLHF.

The rearrangement uses TRBV24-1 and TRBJ2-3, with 12 bases fitting TRBD1. V shed 4 bases and J 4 bases; nucleotides not matched to a gene: 8. CDR1 and CDR2 (germline): KGHDR, SFDVKD. This CDR3 region has 17 residues. The CDR3 protein is CATSDFPGTGGSDTQYF. DNA for the CDR3: TGTGCCACCAGTGACTTTCCCGGGACAGGGGGCTCAGATACGCAGTATTTT.

The chain has TRBV19 and TRBJ1-5; D possibly corresponds to TRBD1 (5 bases). Trimming shortened V by 6 bases and J by 2 bases, and 8 bases separated the two germline ends. Germline CDR1 is LNHDA and CDR2 is SQIVND (reference sequence). There are 13 residues in the CDR3. CDR3 sequence: CASSRAGNQPQHF. The CDR3, as DNA: TGTGCCAGTAGCAGGGCGGGCAATCAGCCCCAGCATTTT.